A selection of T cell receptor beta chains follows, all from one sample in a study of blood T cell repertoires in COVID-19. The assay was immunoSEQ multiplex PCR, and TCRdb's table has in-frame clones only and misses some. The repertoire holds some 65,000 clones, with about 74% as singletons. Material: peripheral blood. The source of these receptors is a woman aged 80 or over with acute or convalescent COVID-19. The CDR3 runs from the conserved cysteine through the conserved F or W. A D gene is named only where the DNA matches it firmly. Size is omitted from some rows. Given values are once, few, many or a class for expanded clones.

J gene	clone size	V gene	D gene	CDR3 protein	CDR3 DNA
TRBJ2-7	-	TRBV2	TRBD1	CASSEVRGTGAPEQYF	TGTGCCAGCAGTGAGGTTCGCGGGACAGGGGCACCCGAGCAGTACTTC
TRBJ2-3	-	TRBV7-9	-	CASSRWGGSSTDTQYF	TGTGCCAGCAGCCGTTGGGGGGGCAGTAGCACAGATACGCAGTATTTT
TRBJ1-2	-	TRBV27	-	CASSSSTGGYTF	TGTGCCAGCAGTTCCTCGACAGGCGGCTACACCTTC
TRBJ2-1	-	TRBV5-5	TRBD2	CASSFSGGSSYNEQFF	TGTGCCAGCAGCTTTAGCGGGGGGAGCTCCTACAATGAGCAGTTCTTC
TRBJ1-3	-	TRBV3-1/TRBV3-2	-	CASSQVAGRGNTIYF	TGTGCCAGCAGCCAAGTGGCAGGGCGCGGAAACACCATATATTTT
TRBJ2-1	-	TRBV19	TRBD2	CASNSGSSYNEQFF	TGTGCCAGTAACAGCGGGAGCTCCTACAATGAGCAGTTCTTC
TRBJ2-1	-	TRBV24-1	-	CATSDAEASAYNEQFF	TGTGCCACCAGTGATGCGGAGGCTAGCGCCTACAATGAGCAGTTCTTC
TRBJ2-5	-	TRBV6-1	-	CASSEQRTQETQYF	TGTGCCAGCAGTGAACAGCGGACTCAAGAGACCCAGTACTTC
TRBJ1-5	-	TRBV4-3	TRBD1	CASSQTGGYQPQHF	TGCGCCAGCAGCCAGACAGGGGGCTATCAGCCCCAGCATTTT
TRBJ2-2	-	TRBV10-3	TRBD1	CAIGTGGSTGELFF	TGTGCCATCGGAACAGGGGGCTCCACCGGGGAGCTGTTTTTT
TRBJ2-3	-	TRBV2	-	CASSGAPSTDTQYF	TGTGCCAGCAGTGGCGCACCCAGCACAGATACGCAGTATTTT
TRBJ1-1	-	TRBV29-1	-	CSVGGGEVTEAFF	TGCAGCGTTGGAGGCGGAGAAGTCACTGAAGCTTTCTTT
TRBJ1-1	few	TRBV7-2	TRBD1	CASSLRTGTTEAFF	TGTGCCAGCAGCCTCAGGACAGGGACCACTGAAGCTTTCTTT